These T cell receptor beta chains were read from a single sample in a study of T cells after yellow fever vaccination. MiXCR, run by TCRdb on the 5' RACE reads, gives a single entry per CDR3 protein. The sample carries about 130,000 distinct CDR3 sequences, 7.4% recorded once. The material sequenced was CD4+ T cells sorted from PBMCs, taken around 10 days after the first yellow fever vaccination. Receptors originate from a young man who received the YFV17D yellow fever vaccine. The CDR3 runs from the conserved cysteine through the conserved F or W. The D gene is left open where the match is weak. Clone size appears in some rows only: once, few, many, or a class for an expanded clone.

CASSSHLAGVGNEQFF	TGTGCCAGCAGTTCCCACCTAGCGGGGGTCGGGAATGAGCAGTTCTTC	TRBD2	many	TRBV6-5	TRBJ2-1
CASSLGAGPHQETQYF	TGTGCCAGCAGCTTAGGGGCAGGGCCACACCAAGAGACCCAGTACTTC	-	many	TRBV7-7	TRBJ2-5
CASSPRADGLGEKLFF	TGTGCCAGCTCACCCCGGGCCGACGGGTTGGGCGAAAAACTGTTTTTT	-	-	TRBV18	TRBJ1-4
CASRVGYSNQPQHF	TGTGCCAGCAGGGTCGGGTATAGCAATCAGCCCCAGCATTTT	-	many	TRBV27	TRBJ1-5
CASRDTSGTTYGYTF	TGTGCCAGCAGAGACACATCCGGGACAACCTATGGCTACACCTTC	-	many	TRBV11-2	TRBJ1-2
CASSAAGGTDTQYF	TGCGCCAGCAGCGCGGCCGGGGGCACAGATACGCAGTATTTT	-	many	TRBV4-3	TRBJ2-3
CATSDRGGPYNEQFF	TGTGCCACCAGTGACCGGGGGGGCCCCTACAATGAGCAGTTCTTC	TRBD2	many	TRBV24-1	TRBJ2-1
CASSSWTSADTQYF	TGTGCCAGCAGCTCATGGACTAGCGCGGATACGCAGTATTTT	TRBD2	-	TRBV7-2	TRBJ2-3
CASGRFGAANTGELFF	TGTGCCAGCGGGAGGTTCGGGGCAGCCAACACCGGGGAGCTGTTTTTT	-	many	TRBV6-2/TRBV6-3	TRBJ2-2
CASRKGSYEQYF	TGTGCCAGCAGAAAGGGGTCCTACGAGCAGTACTTC	-	few	TRBV7-2	TRBJ2-7
CASRSLAGAQYF	TGTGCCAGCAGATCCCTAGCGGGGGCGCAGTATTTT	TRBD2	many	TRBV12-3/TRBV12-4	TRBJ2-3
CASSLEGKNTEAFF	TGCGCCAGCAGCTTGGAAGGAAAGAACACTGAAGCTTTCTTT	-	many	TRBV11-2	TRBJ1-1
CASSPDAGRYSPLHF	TGCGCCAGCAGCCCGGACGCAGGGAGGTATTCACCCCTCCACTTT	-	many	TRBV5-1	TRBJ1-6
CASSSKVSSYEQYF	TGTGCCAGCAGCTCGAAAGTGAGCTCCTACGAGCAGTACTTC	-	-	TRBV7-6	TRBJ2-7
CASSFGPNYGYTF	TGTGCCAGCAGTTTTGGTCCTAACTATGGCTACACCTTC	-	many	TRBV12-3/TRBV12-4	TRBJ1-2
CASSQDGRGREETQYF	TGCGCCAGCAGCCAAGATGGTCGGGGCAGGGAGGAGACCCAGTACTTC	-	many	TRBV4-3	TRBJ2-5
CASSSTGMGAYEQYF	TGTGCCAGTAGTTCCACGGGGATGGGCGCCTACGAGCAGTACTTC	-	many	TRBV19	TRBJ2-7
CASRESGRPLSGYTF	TGTGCCAGCAGGGAATCGGGGAGGCCGTTGAGTGGCTACACCTTC	-	many	TRBV6-1	TRBJ1-2
CASSRTAAGELFF	TGTGCCAGCTCCCGGACCGCGGCCGGGGAGCTGTTTTTT	-	many	TRBV2	TRBJ2-2
CSARNTGASEQFF	TGCAGTGCTAGGAATACAGGGGCTTCTGAGCAGTTCTTC	TRBD1	many	TRBV20-1	TRBJ2-1
CASSLPGANTGELFF	TGTGCCAGCAGTTTGCCCGGGGCGAACACCGGGGAGCTGTTTTTT	-	many	TRBV12-3/TRBV12-4	TRBJ2-2
CASAGGGLDGYTF	TGTGCCAGTGCCGGTGGGGGCTTAGATGGCTACACCTTC	-	-	TRBV19	TRBJ1-2
CASSRGVLRDSDTQYF	TGTGCCAGCAGCCGGGGGGTGCTACGGGACTCAGATACGCAGTATTTT	TRBD2	many	TRBV5-6	TRBJ2-3
CASSGQTNTEAFF	TGTGCCAGCAGCGGACAGACGAACACTGAAGCTTTCTTT	-	many	TRBV7-2	TRBJ1-1
CASSEGRQETQYF	TGTGCCAGCAGCGAGGGGCGGCAAGAGACCCAGTACTTC	-	-	TRBV11-2	TRBJ2-5
CASSLSGQGSTDTQYF	TGTGCCAGCAGTCTGTCGGGACAGGGGAGCACAGATACGCAGTATTTT	TRBD1	many	TRBV28	TRBJ2-3
CASSPRGNSYNSPLHF	TGTGCCAGCAGCCCGAGAGGGAACTCCTATAATTCACCCCTCCACTTT	-	-	TRBV3-1	TRBJ1-6
CASRSDIWSPLHF	TGTGCCAGCAGGTCGGACATTTGGTCACCCCTCCACTTT	-	many	TRBV6-5	TRBJ1-6
CASSSDPGSSPLHF	TGTGCCAGCAGCTCAGACCCAGGAAGTTCACCCCTCCACTTT	-	many	TRBV7-9	TRBJ1-6
CASRTPGQYYGYTF	TGTGCCAGTAGAACCCCCGGGCAGTACTATGGCTACACCTTC	-	few	TRBV19	TRBJ1-2
CSAAPKSNYGYTF	TGCAGCGCTGCTCCCAAATCTAACTATGGCTACACCTTC	-	-	TRBV29-1	TRBJ1-2
CASSSGVNTEAFF	TGTGCCAGCAGCTCAGGGGTCAACACTGAAGCTTTCTTT	-	few	TRBV5-4	TRBJ1-1
CASSHGPTGELFF	TGTGCCAGCAGCCACGGACCTACCGGGGAGCTGTTTTTT	-	many	TRBV3-1	TRBJ2-2
CASGLLDTQYF	TGTGCTAGTGGTTTGTTAGATACGCAGTATTTT	-	many	TRBV12-5	TRBJ2-3
CASSEGMGQPQHF	TGTGCCAGCAGTGAAGGGATGGGTCAGCCCCAGCATTTT	-	many	TRBV6-4	TRBJ1-5
CASSSKAEFLSIEAFF	TGCGCCAGCAGCTCCAAGGCGGAGTTCCTATCTATTGAAGCTTTCTTT	-	many	TRBV5-1	TRBJ1-1
CASSLPLAGGRDEQFF	TGCGCCAGCAGCTTGCCTCTAGCGGGGGGTAGGGATGAGCAGTTCTTC	TRBD2	many	TRBV5-1	TRBJ2-1
CASSFDRGPDTQYF	TGTGCCAGCAGCTTTGACAGGGGGCCAGATACGCAGTATTTT	TRBD1	many	TRBV5-6	TRBJ2-3
CASSLTGASYEQYF	TGTGCCAGCAGCTTGACAGGGGCCTCCTACGAGCAGTACTTC	TRBD1	-	TRBV9	TRBJ2-7
CASSTTGYQETQYF	TGCGCCAGCAGTACAACAGGTTACCAAGAGACCCAGTACTTC	-	many	TRBV5-1	TRBJ2-5
CASSARASGNTGELFF	TGCGCCAGCAGCGCCCGGGCCTCTGGGAACACCGGGGAGCTGTTTTTT	-	many	TRBV5-1	TRBJ2-2
CAIGLAGETQYF	TGTGCCATCGGACTAGCGGGGGAGACCCAGTACTTC	TRBD2	many	TRBV10-3	TRBJ2-5
CASSSLGVGSTEAFF	TGCGCCAGCAGCTCATTGGGGGTGGGGAGCACTGAAGCTTTCTTT	-	many	TRBV5-1	TRBJ1-1
CASSFPRNGYTF	TGTGCCAGCAGCTTCCCCAGGAACGGCTACACCTTC	-	-	TRBV7-2	TRBJ1-2
CASSSTSGVRTDTQYF	TGTGCCAGCTCATCGACTAGCGGGGTGAGGACAGATACGCAGTATTTT	TRBD2	many	TRBV18	TRBJ2-3
CASSSGFMYTEAFF	TGTGCCAGCAGCTCAGGTTTCATGTACACTGAAGCTTTCTTT	-	many	TRBV7-2	TRBJ1-1
CASSLYGLEAFF	TGTGCCAGCAGCTTATACGGCTTGGAGGCTTTCTTT	-	many	TRBV7-2	TRBJ1-1
CSGKAGSFNSPLHF	TGCAGTGGGAAGGCAGGAAGCTTTAATTCACCCCTCCACTTT	-	-	TRBV20-1	TRBJ1-6
CASSRLAAGGIRYF	TGTGCCAGCAGCCGCCTGGCCGCGGGGGGGATAAGGTACTTC	TRBD2	few	TRBV7-2	TRBJ2-7
CASSIQGGDSPLHF	TGTGCCAGCAGCATACAAGGGGGGGATTCACCCCTCCACTTT	-	many	TRBV7-2	TRBJ1-6
CASSLFRGGITTQYF	TGTGCCAGCAGCTTGTTTCGGGGGGGTATAACGACCCAGTACTTC	TRBD2	many	TRBV11-2	TRBJ2-5
CASSIIGQGTDTQYF	TGTGCCAGTAGTATCATCGGACAGGGTACAGATACGCAGTATTTT	TRBD1	-	TRBV19	TRBJ2-3
CASRDRLNYGYTF	TGTGCCAGCCGCGACCGACTTAACTATGGCTACACCTTC	-	many	TRBV19	TRBJ1-2
CSAREDIWYGYTF	TGCAGTGCTAGAGAGGACATTTGGTATGGCTACACCTTC	-	many	TRBV20-1	TRBJ1-2
CASSPQGQNYEQYF	TGTGCCAGCAGCCCCCAGGGACAAAACTACGAGCAGTACTTC	-	many	TRBV7-2	TRBJ2-7
CASSTRRGGPITGELFF	TGTGCCAGCAGCACCCGTCGGGGGGGGCCGATTACCGGGGAGCTGTTTTTT	TRBD2	many	TRBV7-2	TRBJ2-2
CASSQMDGNEQFF	TGCGCCAGCAGCCAAATGGACGGGAATGAGCAGTTCTTC	-	many	TRBV4-3	TRBJ2-1
CASSSIGVDEAFF	TGTGCCAGCAGCTCGATAGGGGTGGATGAAGCTTTCTTT	-	-	TRBV5-6	TRBJ1-1
CASSDQGFHTEAFF	TGCGCCAGCAGTGATCAGGGGTTTCACACTGAAGCTTTCTTT	-	many	TRBV4-3	TRBJ1-1